This TCR beta chain was recorded in a study of cytomegalovirus exposure and HLA in healthy donors. Study background: For the approximately 430 genotyped donors, approximately 83% fell within the Caucasian-associated ancestry cluster.

A multiplex PCR was run with 60 Vbeta primers and 13 Jbeta primers. Using immunoSEQ multiplex PCR, the repertoire was profiled, and TCRdb retains in-frame clones only, with some absent. The repertoire holds hundreds of thousands of clones, about 77% seen once, with roughly 0.45% in the top ten. On this clone itself: Its antigen remains unidentified.

Study-level points and caveats: A link between a missense DCLRE1C variant and TCR beta V- and J-gene trimming emerged from a later analysis.

The clonotype was recovered from a boy aged 10-17 years in good health and CMV-seronegative. The source material was PBMCs.

The CDR3 coding sequence is TGTGCCAGCAGCTCGTTTAGCGTGTCAGAGGGGACCCAGTACTTC. This gives the protein CASSSFSVSEGTQYF. This sequence joins TRBV7-6 and TRBJ2-5; TRBD2 might be the D (5 bases). Trimming shortened V by 4 bases and J by 7 bases, and 19 bases separated the two germline ends. This CDR3 is built from 15 residues. In germline, CDR1 is SGHVS, CDR2 FNYEAQ.